This T cell receptor beta chain was recovered during a study of vaccination and CD4 T cells after COVID-19. Germline CDR1 reads SGHVS; CDR2 reads FQNEAQ. This CDR3 comprises 14 residues. The junction had 6 bases not matched to a gene; V was cut back by 5 bases and J by 5 bases. The treatment was: roughly ten-day PBMC culture with coronavirus spike peptide pools or control peptides (ViraFEST assay). Oncomine TCR Beta short-read sequencing was applied to DNA from cultured CD4+ T cells. TCRdb analysed the PCR reads with MiXCR anew, one entry per CDR3 protein. The sample lists under 20,000 distinct CDR3 sequences, around 45% seen once, with around 3% in the top ten. Sample share makes this clonotype medium-sized. Its antigen remains unknown.

This TCR derives from a human donor who had recovered from COVID-19. The chain links TRBV7-8 to TRBJ1-1, with 9 bases identical to TRBD1. Sequenced material: CD4+ T cells from blood, cultured in vitro, taken after SARS-CoV-2 vaccination. In nucleotides, the CDR3 is TGTGCCAGCAGCCCGAGGGACAGGGATACTGAAGCTTTCTTT. Encoded protein: CASSPRDRDTEAFF.